This T cell receptor (beta chain) was profiled in a study of T cells in Graves' hyperthyroidism and ophthalmopathy (dated by TCRdb to about 2019). Background for the entire study: Peripheral blood was collected at initial diagnosis, before any treatment. TCR V-J signatures able to tell the groups apart were searched for in a discovery cohort of 95 to 100 patients, of whom around 43 had Graves' ophthalmopathy and roughly 57 had stable Graves' hyperthyroidism. Prospective prediction of ophthalmopathy was tested in an independent validation cohort consisting of 18 to 20 hyperthyroidism patients and approximately 16 patients who later progressed to ophthalmopathy. The 90 to 100 discovery patients were randomly split 7:3 into training and test sets. Following sampling, methimazole starting at 30 mg daily was given to hyperthyroidism patients, and high-dose intravenous methylprednisolone was given to ophthalmopathy patients. The paper reports TCR Vbeta CDR3 sequencing of some 140 peripheral blood samples: around 45 ophthalmopathy, approximately 74 hyperthyroidism and about 17 progressor patients. The study also compared thyroid tissue and blood T-cell repertoires from a handful of Graves' hyperthyroidism patients. Beyond this particular receptor, the publication reports: Sample size was not statistically predetermined, and blinding of investigators to group allocation was not performed. During validation, the model predicted progression to ophthalmopathy a median of roughly six months ahead of onset, with around 71% sensitivity and roughly 75% specificity. Most expanded thyroid clonotypes (frequency above 0.001) were also detected in blood, suggesting blood repertoires may reflect thyroid immune responses. In cross-validation, a model built on a 13 V-J signature told ophthalmopathy apart from stable hyperthyroidism with under 90% sensitivity and roughly 81% specificity, and in testing the same model reached 80%/75%.

Graves' hyperthyroidism was defined as stable when no progression to ophthalmopathy occurred over 18 months of follow-up. The hyperthyroidism patients were between 18 and 65 years old and newly diagnosed, with a disease duration of less than 2 months. Any patient with an uncontrolled infection, another autoimmune disease, pregnancy or lactation was excluded. Diagnoses relied on clinical symptoms, serum thyroxine and TRAb, thyroid ultrasound and orbital computed tomography. PBMCs were separated from roughly 10 ml of fresh peripheral blood using Ficoll-Paque density gradient centrifugation. Total RNA was extracted with Trizol reagent, and quality was checked on an Agilent 2100 Bioanalyzer. Reading from cysteine to phenylalanine, the CDR3 counts 12 amino acids. Here the CDR3 DNA is all that survives: 36 bases in frame from base 1. V sheds 3 bases and J sheds 2 bases, leaving 5 bases between their ends. CDR1 and CDR2 (ENHRY, SYGVKD) derive from the germline V gene.

Amplification of TCR beta CDR3 regions was carried out from RNA transcripts. For the first round of RT-PCR on the TCR CDR3, the HTBI primer set was used together with the Qiagen OneStep RT-PCR kit. The libraries were constructed in a second round of multiplex PCR and then size-selected and purified. The libraries were sequenced on an Illumina HiSeq2000 using paired-end 100 bp reads. As for the authors' bioinformatics: Raw data were processed with SOAPnuke, discarding reads with adapters, uncalled bases, mean Phred below 15, or no exact constant-primer or identifier match. COPE v1.2.5 was used to merge the high-quality paired reads, and each unique nucleotide sequence was defined as a clonotype. MiTCR v1.1 was used to align the clonotypes against IMGT TRBV, TRBD and TRBJ reference segments. Only V-J combinations with frequency above 0.0001, covering about 99% of repertoires, were analysed. The TCS score was defined as the ratio of F50 (clonal expansion) to E x V (chaos), calculated using BLOSUM62-based TCRdist between CDR3 peptides within each V-J. Welch's t-statistics and random forest reduced roughly 530 V-J features to 13, which were used in a naive Bayes classifier (R e1071). TCRdb redid the processing of the public reads, applying fastp at Q25 and MiXCR, and retained in-frame beta chains. Under each unique CDR3 protein, matching rows form one entry showing the most common genes and DNA. TCRdb's processing, not the authors' own work, is the source of the V and J calls. The sample contains approximately 640,000 distinct CDR3 sequences, 15% to 20% of them found a single time. Together, the top ten hold 3.8% of the sample.

This clonotype was detected many times. Its antigen is not yet known. One base away there is no much larger clone; base qualities are not given. Recombination linked TRBV10-3 to TRBJ2-7; the D gene cannot be resolved reliably. The sequence was collected from a woman aged 30 to 39 with Graves' hyperthyroidism. Sequencing was performed on blood. Here the CDR3 is given as CAISERAYEQYF. The DNA reads TGTGCCATCAGTGAACGGGCCTACGAGCAGTACTTC.